These 31 T cell receptor beta chains originate from one sample sequenced in a study of T cells in Graves' hyperthyroidism and ophthalmopathy. Authors of the study amplified TCR beta CDR3 regions from RNA transcripts. First-round RT-PCR of the TCR CDR3 relied on the HTBI primer set. TCRdb independently ran MiXCR on the multiplex PCR reads; one entry per CDR3 protein. The profile shows 80,000 to 100,000 distinct CDR3 sequences, about 37% of them singletons. The sequenced sample consisted of peripheral blood or thyroid tissue (not recorded which). The receptors derive from a woman between 25 and 40 years old with Graves' hyperthyroidism.

This clonotype has more than one count but fewer than ten. V usage is TRBV5-1 and J usage is TRBJ2-3, with D possibly matching TRBD2 (5 bases). V was trimmed by 4 bases and J by 2 bases, leaving 11 bases between them. Germline V gene sequence: CDR1 SGHRS, CDR2 YFSETQ. The CDR3 runs 14 residues. CDR3 residues: CASSPGDITDTQYF. Here the CDR3 DNA reads TGCGCCAGCAGCCCCGGGGATATCACAGATACGCAGTATTTT.

In its sample, this clonotype was seen a few times. V and J are TRBV7-2 and TRBJ1-5; 9 nucleotides match TRBD1. The germline V gene encodes CDR1 SGHTA and CDR2 FQGNSA. The CDR3 spans 15 residues. The ends lost 5 bases at V and 1 base at J; junction bases unmatched: 3. CDR3 coding DNA: TGTGCCAGCAGCGGGACAGGGAAAAGCAATCAGCCCCAGCATTTT. Amino acids: CASSGTGKSNQPQHF.

Turning to this clonotype: A much larger clonotype is one base distant, so this may be a read error. The gene calls are TRBV2 and TRBJ1-1, with a weak D call TRBD1 (5 bases). The CDR3 length is 16 residues. From germline, CDR1 is SNHLY and CDR2 FYNNEI. DNA for the CDR3: TGTGCCAGCAGTGAAATTGCAGGGAACGGTAACACTGAAGCTTTATTT. Its translation: CASSEIAGNGNTEALF.

This clonotype was found many times. The chain links TRBV6-5 to TRBJ2-7, with TRBD1 matching over 9 bases. The V segment lost 6 bases and the J segment 5 bases; nucleotides outside the gene matches: 11. The CDR3 length is 15 residues. The germline CDR1 and CDR2 sequences are MNHEY and SVGAGI. CDR3: CASSRRLGQGDEQYF. CDR3 in DNA: TGTGCCAGCAGCCGACGATTGGGACAGGGTGACGAGCAGTACTTC.

The sample holds many counts of this clonotype. Written as DNA, the CDR3 is TGCAGTGCATATAAAGCCGACCACATCTACGAGCAGTACTTC. Protein sequence: CSAYKADHIYEQYF. The chain links TRBV20-1 to TRBJ2-7, with unresolved D. Germline assignment: CDR1 DFQATT and CDR2 SNEGSKA (reference sequence). V was shortened by 6 bases and J by 3 bases, with 18 bases between the two germline ends. The CDR3 is 14 residues long.

V is TRBV10-3 and J is TRBJ1-5; 9 nucleotides line up with TRBD1. Germline CDR1 ENHRY, CDR2 SYGVKD. Losses at the gene ends were 6 bases for V and 1 base for J; bases not matched to a gene: 4. This CDR3 spans 15 amino acids. The CDR3 protein is CAISSDRGSNQPQHF. As DNA, the CDR3 is TGTGCCATCAGCTCGGACAGGGGAAGCAATCAGCCCCAGCATTTT.

V usage is TRBV11-2 and J usage is TRBJ2-7; 9 nucleotides match TRBD2. The length of the CDR3 is 15 residues. Germline loops: CDR1 SGHAT, CDR2 FQNNGV. The V gene end was trimmed by 3 bases and the J gene end by 6 bases; junction bases not matched to a gene: 9. DNA for the CDR3: TGTGCCAGCAGCTTTTCCCCTAGCGGGACACGCGAGCAGTACTTC. This gives the protein CASSFSPSGTREQYF.

V and J are TRBV7-2 and TRBJ2-5; maybe TRBD2 (6 bases). Germline V CDR1 and CDR2: SGHTA, FQGNSA. The CDR3 consists of 15 residues. Trimming pared 4 bases from V and 4 bases from J, leaving 16 bases between. The CDR3 here is CASSWTRGWRETQYF. CDR3 bases: TGTGCCAGCAGCTGGACTCGGGGGTGGCGAGAGACCCAGTACTTC.

At least ten counts were recorded for this clonotype. The chain employs TRBV24-1 and TRBJ2-7; D unclear. V was cut by 6 bases and J by 3 bases, with 8 bases left in between. This CDR3 region has 12 residues. Germline lookup yields CDR1 KGHDR and CDR2 SFDVKD. CDR3 sequence: CATSYGDYEQYF. As DNA, the CDR3 is TGTGCCACCAGTTACGGAGACTACGAGCAGTACTTC.

This rearrangement joins TRBV9 to TRBJ2-5, with D uncertain. Germline assignment: CDR1 SGDLS and CDR2 YYNGEE. CDR3 size: 16 residues. V shed 0 bases and J shed 7 bases, with 19 bases lying between them. The CDR3 is CASSVGVGPGGGTQYF. The CDR3 nucleotides read TGTGCCAGCAGCGTAGGAGTAGGACCCGGCGGTGGGACCCAGTACTTC.

The table lists this clonotype with many counts. The chain carries TRBV29-1 and TRBJ1-4; the D gene is possibly TRBD1 (6 bases). V lost 5 bases and J 4 bases, leaving 14 bases between the germline ends. The germline gives CDR1 SQVTM, CDR2 ANQGSEA. CDR3 length equals 14 residues. CDR3 residues: CSVRWGAVNEKLFF. The CDR3 DNA sequence: TGCAGCGTTCGATGGGGGGCGGTTAATGAAAAACTGTTTTTT.

The chain couples TRBV20-1 to TRBJ2-5; 10 bases agree with TRBD2. CDR1 DFQATT and CDR2 SNEGSKA come from the germline V gene (reference sequence). V shed 5 bases and J 3 bases; nucleotides not matched to a gene: 6. CDR3 size: 14 residues. DNA of the CDR3: TGCAGTGCTGGGGCCAGCGGGAGGGAAGAGACCCAGTACTTC. It yields the protein CSAGASGREETQYF.

Worth noting for this clonotype: A read error may explain this, as a much larger clone is one base away. The gene calls are TRBV3-1 and TRBJ2-2, with no clear D. The CDR3 is 13 residues long. CDR1 is LGHDT, CDR2 YNNKEL, per germline (reference sequence). V shed 8 bases and J shed 7 bases, with 14 bases lying between them. CDR3 amino acids: CASGPPEGGELFF. CDR3 nucleotide sequence: TGTGCCAGCGGCCCCCCGGAAGGCGGGGAGCTGTTTTTT.

The rearrangement uses TRBV5-5 and TRBJ1-5, with D uncertain. This CDR3 is 17 amino acids long. Germline CDR1 is SGHKS and CDR2 is YYEKEE (reference sequence). Trimming shortened V by 0 bases and J by 6 bases, and 19 bases separated the two germline ends. CDR3 protein: CASSLDYAAFYGQPQHF. DNA of the CDR3: TGTGCCAGCAGCTTGGACTATGCGGCATTTTACGGTCAGCCCCAGCATTTT.

This clonotype was found many times. The chain joins TRBV4-1 to TRBJ1-3; D gene uncertain. This CDR3 has 14 residues. Germline loops: CDR1 MGHRA, CDR2 YSYEKL. The V end lost 3 bases, the J end lost 9 bases, and 15 bases lay between the germline ends. The CDR3 DNA follows: TGCGCCAGCAGCCAGCCCCTGTCGAGTGGCACCATATATTTT. It encodes CASSQPLSSGTIYF.

In this sample, this clonotype turned up many times. The DNA of the CDR3 is TGCGCCAGCAGGAGACAGGGGGCAGAGAACACTGAAGCTTTCTTT. This translates into CASRRQGAENTEAFF. The chain recombines TRBV4-1 with TRBJ1-1; 10 bases are a match to TRBD1. The V and J ends lost 6 bases and 1 base, in that order; junction bases with no gene match: 5. Germline CDR1 reads MGHRA; CDR2 reads YSYEKL. The CDR3 contains 15 residues.

This clonotype was counted a single time. This chain connects TRBV2 to TRBJ1-1; maybe TRBD1 (6 bases). Trimming took 4 bases from V and 0 from J, leaving 9 bases between them. Germline-derived CDR1 and CDR2 are SNHLY and FYNNEI. The CDR3 runs to 14 residues. CDR3 loop: CASSGDTMNTEAFF. DNA for the CDR3: TGTGCCAGCAGTGGGGACACCATGAACACTGAAGCTTTCTTT.

This clonotype was picked up a small number of times. This may arise from a read error, as a much more abundant clone is one base away. J is TRBJ2-7 and V is TRBV5-1; D gene unclear. V shed 10 bases and J shed 1 base, with 18 bases lying between them. CDR3 size: 14 residues. Germline lookup yields CDR1 SGHRS and CDR2 YFSETQ. In nucleotides, the CDR3 is TGCGCCGGCCAACCTTATTCGAAATCCTACGAGCAGTACTTC. Residues: CAGQPYSKSYEQYF.

There are many counts of this clonotype. The chain joins TRBV7-3 to TRBJ1-2; D is possibly TRBD1 (6 bases). The ends were cut back, 2 bases at V and 6 bases at J, with 13 bases in the middle. CDR1 SGHTA and CDR2 FQGTGA come from the germline V gene. This CDR3 spans 14 amino acids. CDR3 DNA sequence: TGTGCCAGCAGCTTATCCAGGGGAGCGGATGGCTACACCTTC. As protein: CASSLSRGADGYTF.

In this sample, this clonotype turned up many times. The rearrangement joins TRBV27 to TRBJ1-2, with D perhaps TRBD1 (5 bases). The CDR3 spans 13 residues. With 5 bases removed from V and 5 bases from J, the gap between germline ends came to 12 bases. Germline V gives CDR1 MNHEY, CDR2 SMNVEV (reference sequence). The CDR3 loop reads CASSMGRGYGYTF. The CDR3 nucleotides are TGTGCCAGCAGTATGGGACGGGGATATGGCTACACCTTC.

DNA of the CDR3: TGCAGTGCTAGCAGCGGACTAGCGGGAGGGCCAGCAGAGACCCAGTACTTC. Translation gives CSASSGLAGGPAETQYF. The chain combines TRBV20-1 with TRBJ2-5, with 15 nucleotides matching TRBD2. From germline, CDR1 is DFQATT and CDR2 SNEGSKA (reference sequence). This CDR3 is built from 17 residues. The V and J ends lost 3 bases and 4 bases, in that order; junction bases with no gene match: 9.

This clonotype was recorded only once. V is TRBV2 and J is TRBJ2-7, with D tentatively TRBD2 (5 bases). The length of the CDR3 is 13 residues. Germline V gives CDR1 SNHLY, CDR2 FYNNEI. V was clipped by 6 bases and J by 0 bases, with 9 bases between them. The CDR3: CASRGSVSYEQYF. CDR3 nucleotides: TGTGCCAGCAGGGGTAGCGTCTCCTACGAGCAGTACTTC.

Concerning this clonotype: Because it lacks the conserved phenylalanine or tryptophan at the end, this CDR3 is likely a read error. It is unclear where the CDR3 begins or ends on the DNA, so no DNA is shown, and the CDR3 is as TCRdb lists it. This sequence joins TRBV6-5 and TRBJ1-5; TRBD1, the D gene given by the table, was not confirmed from the DNA. The CDR3 is 15 residues long, counting both termini. CDR1 and CDR2 from the germline V gene are MNHEY and SVGAGI. The CDR3 protein is CASSPGTARHQLQHL.

For this clonotype: A junction boundary mismatches the germline segment, possibly from a read error. The rearrangement uses TRBV2 and TRBJ1-1; 9 bases line up with TRBD1. The CDR3 runs 13 residues. Germline V gene sequence: CDR1 SNHLY, CDR2 FYNNEI. The CDR3: CASSGTGQTEAFF. The DNA for the CDR3 is TGCGCCAGCAGTGGGACAGGGCAAACTGAAGCTTTCTTT.

This clonotype was counted only a few times. The genes are TRBV10-3 and TRBJ1-1; no clear D gene. Germline V gene sequence: CDR1 ENHRY, CDR2 SYGVKD. Trimming shortened V by 0 bases and J by 2 bases, and 10 bases separated the two germline ends. This CDR3 contains 15 residues. CDR3 nucleotides: TGTGCCATCAGTGAGTCGCCCCAACCAAACACTGAAGCTTTCTTT. Encoded protein: CAISESPQPNTEAFF.

The rearrangement joins TRBV7-3 to TRBJ2-7, with 13 nucleotides matching TRBD2. The CDR3 covers 13 residues. With 4 bases clipped from V and 10 bases from J, the junction kept 4 bases outside the gene matches. The V gene's germline CDR1 is SGHTA and CDR2 FQGTGA. In nucleotides, the CDR3 is TGTGCCAGCAGCTGGACTAGCGGGAGAGGACAGTACTTC. Its protein is CASSWTSGRGQYF.

This clonotype has a count of ten or more. This chain joins TRBV20-1 and TRBJ2-7; tentatively, D is TRBD2 (6 bases). The CDR3 is 13 residues long. Germline V gene lookup returns CDR1 DFQATT and CDR2 SNEGSKA (reference sequence). With 1 base removed from V and 6 bases from J, the gap between germline ends came to 13 bases. The CDR3 is CSARAGVIGEQYF. The CDR3 DNA sequence: TGCAGTGCTAGAGCGGGAGTCATCGGCGAGCAGTACTTC.

This clonotype was counted at least ten times. The gene calls are TRBV28 and TRBJ1-3; no reliable D call. CDR1 is MDHEN and CDR2 is SYDVKM in the germline V gene. The CDR3 extends over 14 amino acids. Trimming removed 4 bases from V and 0 bases from J, with 7 bases in between. CDR3 nucleotides: TGTGCCAGCAGTTCCCCCACCTCTGGAAACACCATATATTTT. Protein product: CASSSPTSGNTIYF. Filled out from reference TRBV28 and TRBJ1-3, the complete variable domain reads DVKVTQSSRYLVKRTGEKVFLECVQDMDHENMFWYRQDPGLGLRLIYFSYDVKMKEKGDIPEGYSVSREKKERFSLILESASTNQTSMYLCASSSPTSGNTIYFGEGSWLTVV.

J is TRBJ1-1 and V is TRBV12-3 or TRBV12-4; possibly TRBD1 for D (5 bases). V was pared by 6 bases and J by 1 base, with 12 bases between. This CDR3 region has 14 residues. CDR3 region: CASSQQAWNTEAFF. DNA for the CDR3: TGTGCCAGCAGCCAACAGGCTTGGAACACTGAAGCTTTCTTT.

There are many counts of this clonotype. V is TRBV6-5 and J is TRBJ1-1; maybe TRBD1 (5 bases). The germline V gene encodes CDR1 MNHEY and CDR2 SVGAGI. The CDR3 covers 13 residues. V was clipped by 2 bases and J by 4 bases, with 8 bases between them. CDR3 in amino acids: CASSYAGTTEAFF. Written as DNA, the CDR3 is TGTGCCAGCAGTTACGCCGGGACCACTGAAGCTTTCTTT.

The chain is built from TRBV7-8 and TRBJ1-4; D not certain. Germline CDR1 SGHVS, CDR2 FQNEAQ. The CDR3 spans 14 residues. The germline V and J ends were trimmed by 6 bases and 12 bases, with 20 bases remaining between them. Written as DNA, the CDR3 is TGTGCCAGCAGGGGAGGAGACGTGGAGGAAGAACTGTTTTTT. Its protein product is CASRGGDVEEELFF.